These T cell receptor beta chains were read from a single sample in a study of blood T cell repertoires in COVID-19. Sequencing was performed with immunoSEQ multiplex PCR; in TCRdb, only in-frame clones are kept and a portion is missing. The sample holds about 210,000 clones, around 80% seen once. Source material: peripheral blood. These receptor sequences come from a woman in her thirties or forties with acute or convalescent COVID-19. Both conserved end residues are part of each CDR3. D genes are given only for firm matches. Clone size is shown for a subset of rows, as once, few, many or a class of expanded clone.

j_gene: TRBJ1-1; v_gene: TRBV11-1; len: 13; d_gene: TRBD1; abundance: many; CDR3nt: TGTGCCAGCAGCTATGACAGGGCCACTGAAGCTTTCTTT; CDR3aa: CASSYDRATEAFF
j_gene: TRBJ2-2; v_gene: TRBV4-3; len: 16; d_gene: TRBD1; abundance: few; CDR3nt: TGCGCCAGCAGCCAAGAAGGGGGCCTGAACACCGGGGAGCTGTTTTTT; CDR3aa: CASSQEGGLNTGELFF
j_gene: TRBJ2-1; v_gene: TRBV7-6; len: 15; d_gene: -; abundance: -; CDR3nt: TGTGCCAGCAGCACCGCACCGAGCTCCTACAATGAGCAGTTCTTC; CDR3aa: CASSTAPSSYNEQFF
j_gene: TRBJ2-7; v_gene: TRBV27; len: 14; d_gene: -; abundance: -; CDR3nt: TGTGCCAGCAGTTTACAGACAGGCCGTGGGGAGCAGTACTTC; CDR3aa: CASSLQTGRGEQYF
j_gene: TRBJ2-5; v_gene: TRBV18; len: 14; d_gene: -; abundance: -; CDR3nt: TGTGCCAGCTCACTGAGGCGGTTCCAAGAGACCCAGTACTTC; CDR3aa: CASSLRRFQETQYF
j_gene: TRBJ2-2; v_gene: TRBV5-1; len: 18; d_gene: -; abundance: -; CDR3nt: TGCGCCAGCAGCTTGGCTGTTGCGGGAATAGCGAACACCGGGGAGCTGTTTTTT; CDR3aa: CASSLAVAGIANTGELFF
j_gene: TRBJ2-7; v_gene: TRBV9; len: 15; d_gene: TRBD2; abundance: -; CDR3nt: TGTGCCAGCAGCTCTAGCGGGAGTGATATCTACGAGCAGTACTTC; CDR3aa: CASSSSGSDIYEQYF
j_gene: TRBJ1-1; v_gene: TRBV19; len: 16; d_gene: -; abundance: -; CDR3nt: TGTGCCAGTAGTATAGGGTTGTTAGGGGGTGACACTGAAGCTTTCTTT; CDR3aa: CASSIGLLGGDTEAFF
j_gene: TRBJ1-6; v_gene: TRBV5-1; len: 15; d_gene: TRBD1; abundance: -; CDR3nt: TGCGCCAGCAGCTTAATACAGGGGGGGAGTTCACCCCTCCACTTT; CDR3aa: CASSLIQGGSSPLHF
j_gene: TRBJ1-2; v_gene: TRBV6-5; len: 13; d_gene: TRBD1; abundance: -; CDR3nt: TGTGCCAGCAGCCTGGACAGGGTCGGCGGCTACACCTTC; CDR3aa: CASSLDRVGGYTF
j_gene: TRBJ2-3; v_gene: TRBV5-1; len: 16; d_gene: -; abundance: -; CDR3nt: TGCGCCAGCAGCTTGGCCCTGACAGAAGGAGGGGATACGCAGTATTTT; CDR3aa: CASSLALTEGGDTQYF
j_gene: TRBJ1-1; v_gene: TRBV10-3; len: 12; d_gene: -; abundance: -; CDR3nt: TGTGCCATCAGGGACATGAACACTGAAGCTTTCTTT; CDR3aa: CAIRDMNTEAFF
j_gene: TRBJ1-3; v_gene: TRBV4-2; len: 15; d_gene: TRBD1; abundance: -; CDR3nt: TGTGCCAGCAGGCTAAACAGGGGGCCAGGAAACACCATATATTTT; CDR3aa: CASRLNRGPGNTIYF